The 14 T cell receptor beta chains below were found in one sample sequenced in a study of T cell clonality in common variable immunodeficiency. Profiled with immunoSEQ multiplex PCR; TCRdb holds only in-frame clones, not every one. This sample comprises tens of thousands of clones, none seen once only. The sample consisted of peripheral blood mononuclear cells. The receptors shown here come from a person aged 18 to 75 in good health.

This clone has ten or more counts. The read halts 3 residues ahead of the CDR3 end, with the missing end drawn from the germline J gene. V is TRBV24-1 and J is TRBJ2-3, with 11 bases lining up with TRBD2. J gave up 8 bases and V 4 bases, and 13 bases lay outside the gene matches. This CDR3 spans 17 amino acids. In germline, CDR1 is KGHDR, CDR2 SFDVKD. The CDR3 loop is CATSESTSGGSRGTQYF. The sequenced part of the CDR3 DNA is TGTGCCACCAGTGAATCTACTAGCGGGGGAAGCAGGGGTACG.

This clone was recorded a few times. The missing CDR3 end, 3 residues past where the read stops, is filled in from the germline J gene. This rearrangement joins TRBV20-1 to TRBJ2-7; 7 bases agree with TRBD1. Germline-derived CDR1 and CDR2 are DFQATT and SNEGSKA (reference sequence). The V and J ends lost 4 bases and 6 bases, in that order; junction bases with no gene match: 6. CDR3 size: 12 residues. The part of the CDR3 DNA that was read is TGCAGTGCTATACCGACAGGGCCCGAG. Translated: CSAIPTGPE. The complete CDR3 sequence is CSAIPTGPEQYF.

This clone has ten or more counts. Read sequence stops 3 residues before the CDR3 end, and the germline J gene provides the missing end. The chain is built from TRBV2 and TRBJ1-1; D is uncertain. CDR1 is SNHLY, CDR2 FYNNEI, per germline. The germline V and J ends were trimmed by 5 bases and 1 base, with 8 bases remaining between them. The CDR3 contains 13 residues. The CDR3 sequence is CASSSGENTEAFF. The covered CDR3 bases are TGTGCCAGCAGTTCAGGAGAGAACACTGAA.

This clone was found many times. The read ends 3 residues shy of where the CDR3 ends; the end is completed using the germline J gene. J is TRBJ2-5 and V is TRBV5-1, with TRBD2 identical over 8 bases. CDR1 is SGHRS and CDR2 is YFSETQ in the germline V gene. With V trimmed by 2 bases and J by 5 bases, 8 bases remained unmatched. This CDR3 is 15 amino acids long. CDR3 DNA (partial): TGCGCCAGCAGCTTACTAAGCGGGAGCGGGGAGACC. Its protein product is CASSLLSGSGET. In full, the CDR3 reads CASSLLSGSGETQYF.

This clone was seen a few times. The CDR3 end lies 3 residues beyond the end of the read and is filled in from the germline J gene. V usage is TRBV19 and J usage is TRBJ1-5; the D is unclear. Trimming pared 1 base from V and 0 bases from J, leaving 7 bases between. The CDR3 runs to 15 residues. Germline CDR1 is LNHDA and CDR2 is SQIVND (reference sequence). CDR3 DNA (partial): TGTGCCAGTAGTATAGCAGTACGTAGCAATCAGCCC. Translation: CASSIAVRSNQP. The whole CDR3 is CASSIAVRSNQPQHF.

At least ten counts were recorded for this clone. The read terminates 3 residues before the CDR3 end, so the remaining end is supplied by the germline J gene. V and J are TRBV19 and TRBJ2-1, with 10 bases fitting TRBD2. The CDR3 is 15 amino acids. The J segment lost 8 bases and the V segment lost 4 bases, leaving 8 bases of the junction unmatched. CDR1 is LNHDA and CDR2 is SQIVND in the germline V gene (reference sequence). Partial CDR3 DNA: TGTGCCAGTAGTACTATTAGCGGGGGGAAGGATGAG. Its protein is CASSTISGGKDE. The full CDR3 is CASSTISGGKDEQFF. The full variable domain, rest sourced from reference TRBV19 and TRBJ2-1, is DGGITQSPKYLFRKEGQNVTLSCEQNLNHDAMYWYRQDPGQGLRLIYYSQIVNDFQKGDIAEGYSVSREKKESFPLTVTSAQKNPTAFYLCASSTISGGKDEQFFGPGTRLTVL.

This clone showed up many times. CDR3 sequence reads: CASSQALAGNTGELFF. Partial CDR3 DNA: TGCGCCAGCAGCCAAGCCCTAGCGGGAAACACCGGGGAG. V is TRBV4-1 and J is TRBJ2-2; 9 bases line up with TRBD2. With the read ending 3 residues before the CDR3 end, the germline J gene is used to fill in that end. The germline V gene has CDR1 MGHRA and CDR2 YSYEKL. The CDR3 loop spans 16 amino acids. Trimming took 1 base from V and 2 from J; bases not matched to a gene: 2.

This clone was counted many times. The chain's CDR3 is CASSPWTGSTYNEQFF. The CDR3 bases that were read are TGTGCCAGTAGTCCCTGGACAGGGTCAACCTACAATGAG. J is TRBJ2-1 and V is TRBV19; 8 nucleotides agree with TRBD1. The read gets to within 3 residues of the CDR3 end, and the germline J gene fills in the rest. The CDR3 is made up of 16 amino acids. Germline V gene lookup returns CDR1 LNHDA and CDR2 SQIVND (reference sequence). Trimming at V came to 5 bases and at J to 2 bases, leaving 8 bases not matched to a gene.

This clone has ten or more counts. The read finishes 3 residues shy of the CDR3 end, and the germline J gene is used to complete it. This chain links TRBV14 with TRBJ2-1; no clear D. Germline V gene lookup returns CDR1 SGHDN and CDR2 FVKESK. Trimming took 2 bases from V and 4 from J, leaving 6 bases between them. This CDR3 region has 13 residues. Incomplete CDR3 DNA: TGTGCCAGCAGCCAACCTCCTTACAATGAG. This gives the protein CASSQPPYNE. Given in full, the CDR3 is CASSQPPYNEQFF.

Ten or more counts support this clone. Sequencing ends 3 residues short of the CDR3 end; the germline J gene provides the rest. The chain employs TRBV18 and TRBJ2-2; TRBD1 agrees at 9 bases. The junction had 7 bases not matched to a gene; V was cut back by 6 bases and J by 5 bases. In germline, CDR1 is KGHSH, CDR2 LQKENI. The CDR3 extends over 15 amino acids. The CDR3 protein is CASSHRGLGTGELFF. The part of the CDR3 DNA that was read is TGTGCCAGCTCCCACAGGGGGCTGGGGACCGGGGAG.

The CDR3 bases that were read are TGTGCCAGCAGTCGCGATGATACG. Its protein product is CASSRDDT. The full CDR3 protein reads CASSRDDTQYF. The genes are TRBV7-9 and TRBJ2-3; D call uncertain. The read falls 3 residues short of the CDR3 end, and the missing part is taken from the germline J gene. Germline assignment: CDR1 SEHNR and CDR2 FQNEAQ (reference sequence). Trimming removed 6 bases from V and 6 bases from J, with 7 bases in between. CDR3 size: 11 residues.

This clone was observed at least ten times. The CDR3 end is not reached by the read, which stops 3 residues before it; the germline J gene fills it in. V usage is TRBV7-9 and J usage is TRBJ2-2; D perhaps matches TRBD1 (6 bases). The V end was cut by 3 bases, the J end by 4 bases, with 12 bases between. This CDR3 is 15 amino acids long. The germline V gene has CDR1 SEHNR and CDR2 FQNEAQ (reference sequence). CDR3 bases read: TGTGCCAGCAGCTTTTGGCAGGGGCCCACCGGGGAG. Translated: CASSFWQGPTGE. The full CDR3 is CASSFWQGPTGELFF.

At least ten counts were recorded for this clone. The CDR3 end falls 3 residues outside the read, so it is completed with the germline J gene. V gene TRBV5-4 combines with J gene TRBJ2-7, with 12 bases fitting TRBD1. V lost 3 bases to trimming and J lost 5 bases; unmatched junction nucleotides: 6. Germline-derived CDR1 and CDR2 are SGHNT and YYREEE (reference sequence). This CDR3 region has 15 residues. The covered CDR3 bases are TGTGCCAGCAGCTCGAGGGACAGGGGGCCGGACGAG. Residues: CASSSRDRGPDE. The full CDR3 protein reads CASSSRDRGPDEQYF. Full variable domain (missing parts from reference TRBV5-4 and TRBJ2-7): ETGVTQSPTHLIKTRGQQVTLRCSSQSGHNTVSWYQQALGQGPQFIFQYYREEENGRGNFPPRFSGLQFPNYSSELNVNALELDDSALYLCASSSRDRGPDEQYFGPGTRLTVT.

This clone was found many times. The CDR3 goes on 3 residues after the read ends, and that part is filled in from the germline J gene. V and J are TRBV5-4 and TRBJ2-5; possibly TRBD2 for D (7 bases). The germline V gene has CDR1 SGHNT and CDR2 YYREEE (reference sequence). V was trimmed by 0 bases and J by 5 bases, leaving 14 bases between them. The length of the CDR3 is 15 residues. The CDR3 spells CASSLGGEGGETQYF. Partial CDR3 DNA: TGTGCCAGCAGCTTGGGCGGGGAGGGGGGGGAGACC.